This entry lists 10 T cell receptor beta chains sequenced from one sample in a study of control samples from healthy donors and cancer patients. Using immunoSEQ multiplex PCR, the repertoire was profiled, and TCRdb retains in-frame clones only, with some absent. The table records around 200,000 clones, 90% to 95% of them present only once. The sample taken for sequencing was blood. These receptors were taken from a woman aged 25 to 39 in good health.

The chain uses TRBV19 and TRBJ2-1; TRBD1 matches at 8 bases. The J segment lost 6 bases and the V segment lost 3 bases, leaving 7 bases of the junction unmatched. This CDR3 contains 15 residues. CDR1 and CDR2 from the germline V gene are LNHDA and SQIVND (reference sequence). The CDR3 DNA is TGTGCCAGTAGTATGCGGCAGGGGGCGCTCAATGAGCAGTTCTTC. Residues: CASSMRQGALNEQFF.

CDR3 in DNA: TGTGCCAGCAGGACAGGGTACGAGCAGTACTTC. This encodes CASRTGYEQYF. The chain carries TRBV28 and TRBJ2-7, with 7 bases that match TRBD1. V was pared by 6 bases and J by 4 bases, with 0 bases of the junction left unmatched. This CDR3 is 11 amino acids long. Looked up from germline, CDR1 is MDHEN and CDR2 is SYDVKM.

V usage is TRBV13 and J usage is TRBJ1-5; 12 bases are shared with TRBD1. The germline CDR1 and CDR2 sequences are PRHDT and FYEKMQ (reference sequence). This CDR3 comprises 15 residues. V lost 2 bases and J lost 6; bases outside the gene matches: 2. CDR3 DNA: TGTGCCAGCAGCTTAAGGGACAGGGGGCTTCAGCCCCAGCATTTT. This sequence encodes CASSLRDRGLQPQHF.

The V and J genes are TRBV11-3 and TRBJ2-7; 8 nucleotides line up with TRBD1. There are 15 residues in the CDR3. CDR1 and CDR2 from the germline V gene are SGHNT and YENEEA. Unmatched junction bases numbered 7, after V lost 4 bases and J lost 2 bases. This CDR3 reads CASSSPTGVTYEQYF. The CDR3, as DNA: TGTGCCAGCAGCTCCCCGACAGGGGTTACCTACGAGCAGTACTTC.

The chain links TRBV6-6 to TRBJ1-4, with D possibly matching TRBD1 (5 bases). The CDR3 is 12 amino acids. The germline V gene encodes CDR1 MNHNY and CDR2 SVGAGI (reference sequence). The ends were cut back, 7 bases at V and 5 bases at J, with 8 bases in the middle. CDR3 sequence reads: CASMGGNEKLFF. CDR3 bases: TGTGCCAGCATGGGGGGGAATGAAAAACTGTTTTTT.

The chain couples TRBV28 to TRBJ2-7; 7 nucleotides line up with TRBD1. Losses at the gene ends were 6 bases for V and 4 bases for J; bases not matched to a gene: 12. This CDR3 has 15 amino acids. The V gene's germline CDR1 is MDHEN and CDR2 SYDVKM. The CDR3 here is CASSPHRQGRYEQYF. CDR3 coding DNA: TGTGCCAGCAGCCCCCACCGACAGGGCCGGTACGAGCAGTACTTC.

This clone has a single count. The gene calls are TRBV5-1 and TRBJ1-2; D might be TRBD1 (5 bases). With 4 bases removed from V and 4 bases from J, the gap between germline ends came to 11 bases. The length of the CDR3 is 13 residues. Germline-derived CDR1 and CDR2 are SGHRS and YFSETQ. DNA for the CDR3: TGCGCCAGCAGCCGCGCAGGGACCTATGGCTACACCTTC. It specifies CASSRAGTYGYTF. The whole variable domain, remainder taken from reference TRBV5-1 and TRBJ1-2, is KAGVTQTPRYLIKTRGQQVTLSCSPISGHRSVSWYQQTPGQGLQFLFEYFSETQRNKGNFPGRFSGRQFSNSRSEMNVSTLELGDSALYLCASSRAGTYGYTFGSGTRLTVV.

The chain uses TRBV29-1 and TRBJ1-2, with a tentative D call TRBD1 (5 bases). The ends were cut back, 2 bases at V and 5 bases at J, with 9 bases in the middle. This CDR3 contains 12 residues. Germline V CDR1 and CDR2: SQVTM, ANQGSEA. The CDR3 DNA is TGCAGCGTTGAAAGGGGCGATTATGGCTACACCTTC. This codes for CSVERGDYGYTF.

J is TRBJ1-6 and V is TRBV18; a weak D match, TRBD1 (6 bases). The V and J ends lost 5 bases and 10 bases respectively, with 18 bases between them. The CDR3 sequence is 15 residues long. Germline V gene sequence: CDR1 KGHSH, CDR2 LQKENI. The CDR3 nucleotides read TGTGCCAGCTCAGGGACCAGGGGAGGAGGGTCACCCCTCCACTTT. Translation: CASSGTRGGGSPLHF. Variable domain in full (rest from reference TRBV18 and TRBJ1-6): NAGVMQNPRHLVRRRGQEARLRCSPMKGHSHVYWYRQLPEEGLKFMVYLQKENIIDESGMPKERFSAEFPKEGPSILRIQQVVRGDSAAYFCASSGTRGGGSPLHFGNGTRLTVT.

This chain connects TRBV7-3 to TRBJ2-1; TRBD2 agrees at 9 bases. V lost 2 bases to trimming and J lost 7 bases; unmatched junction nucleotides: 3. The CDR3 loop spans 14 amino acids. The V gene's germline CDR1 is SGHTA and CDR2 FQGTGA. The CDR3 DNA reads TGTGCCAGCAGCTTAGCGGGGGGGATAAATGAGCAGTTCTTC. Translated, it gives CASSLAGGINEQFF.